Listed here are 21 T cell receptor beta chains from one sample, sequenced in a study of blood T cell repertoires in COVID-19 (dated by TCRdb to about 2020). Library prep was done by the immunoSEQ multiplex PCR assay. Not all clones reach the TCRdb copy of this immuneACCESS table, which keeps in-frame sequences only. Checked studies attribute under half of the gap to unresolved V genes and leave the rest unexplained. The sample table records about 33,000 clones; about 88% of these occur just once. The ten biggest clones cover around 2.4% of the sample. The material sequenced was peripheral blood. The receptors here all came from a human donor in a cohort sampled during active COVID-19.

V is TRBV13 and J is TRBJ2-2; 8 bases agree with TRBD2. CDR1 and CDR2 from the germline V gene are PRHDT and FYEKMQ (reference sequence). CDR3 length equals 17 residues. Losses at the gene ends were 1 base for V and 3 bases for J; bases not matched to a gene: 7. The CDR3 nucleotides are TGTGCCAGCAGCTTAGCTGGCACTAGCGGACACACCGGGGAGCTGTTTTTT. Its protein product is CASSLAGTSGHTGELFF.

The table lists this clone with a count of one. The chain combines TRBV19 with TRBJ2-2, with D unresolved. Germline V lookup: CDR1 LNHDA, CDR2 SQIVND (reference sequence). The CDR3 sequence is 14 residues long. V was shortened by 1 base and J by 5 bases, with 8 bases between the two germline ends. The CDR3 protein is CASSIVGETGELFF. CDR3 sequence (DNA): TGTGCCAGTAGTATAGTAGGAGAAACCGGGGAGCTGTTTTTT.

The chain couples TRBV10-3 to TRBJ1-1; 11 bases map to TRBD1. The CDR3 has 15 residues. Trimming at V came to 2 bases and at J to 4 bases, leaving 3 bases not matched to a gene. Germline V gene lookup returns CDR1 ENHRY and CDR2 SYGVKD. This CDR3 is CAISEGGQGVTEAFF. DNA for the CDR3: TGTGCCATCAGTGAGGGGGGACAGGGGGTCACTGAAGCTTTCTTT.

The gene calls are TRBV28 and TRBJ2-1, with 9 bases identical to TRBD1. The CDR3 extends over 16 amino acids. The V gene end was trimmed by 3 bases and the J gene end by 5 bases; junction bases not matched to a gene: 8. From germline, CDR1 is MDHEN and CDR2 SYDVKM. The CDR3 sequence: CASSLIGTGRHNEQFF. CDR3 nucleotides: TGTGCCAGCAGTTTGATAGGGACAGGGAGGCACAATGAGCAGTTCTTC.

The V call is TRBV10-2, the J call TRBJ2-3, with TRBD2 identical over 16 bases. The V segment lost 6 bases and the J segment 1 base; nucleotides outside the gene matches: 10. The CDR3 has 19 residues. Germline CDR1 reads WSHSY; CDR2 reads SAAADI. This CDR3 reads CASRTPPGLAGGRTDTQYF. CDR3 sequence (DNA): TGCGCCAGCAGGACACCCCCGGGACTAGCGGGGGGGCGCACAGATACGCAGTATTTT.

CDR3 DNA sequence: TGTGCCAGCAGTTCCCGGGGGGCGGAGGAGACCCAGTACTTC. It translates to CASSSRGAEETQYF. The V and J genes are TRBV27 and TRBJ2-5, with D possibly TRBD2 on 7 matching bases. Between the trimmed V and J ends, which lost 4 bases and 5 bases, there was a span of 14 bases. This CDR3 region has 14 residues. CDR1 and CDR2 from the germline V gene are MNHEY and SMNVEV (reference sequence).

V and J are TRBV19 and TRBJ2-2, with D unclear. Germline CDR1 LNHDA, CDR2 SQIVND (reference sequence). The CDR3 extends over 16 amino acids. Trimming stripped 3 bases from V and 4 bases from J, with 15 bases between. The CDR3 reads CASSMTTGLGTGELFF. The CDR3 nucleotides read TGTGCCAGTAGTATGACGACCGGGTTGGGCACCGGGGAGCTGTTTTTT.

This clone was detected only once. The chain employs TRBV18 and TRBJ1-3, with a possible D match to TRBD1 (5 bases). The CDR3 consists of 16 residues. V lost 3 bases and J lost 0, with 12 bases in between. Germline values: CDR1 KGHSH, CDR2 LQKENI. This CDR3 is CASSPSTARSGNTIYF. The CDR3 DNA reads TGTGCCAGCTCACCCTCGACAGCTCGCTCTGGAAACACCATATATTTT.

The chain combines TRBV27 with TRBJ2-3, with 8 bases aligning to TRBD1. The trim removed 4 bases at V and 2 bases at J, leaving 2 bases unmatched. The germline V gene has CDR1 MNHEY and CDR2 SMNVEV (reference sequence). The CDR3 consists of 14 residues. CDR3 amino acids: CASSWDRNTDTQYF. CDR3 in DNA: TGTGCCAGCAGTTGGGACAGGAACACAGATACGCAGTATTTT.

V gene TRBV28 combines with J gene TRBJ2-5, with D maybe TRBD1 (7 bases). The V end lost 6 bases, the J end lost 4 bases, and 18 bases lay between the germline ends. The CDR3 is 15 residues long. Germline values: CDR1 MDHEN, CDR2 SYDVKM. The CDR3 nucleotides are TGTGCCAGCAGCATTGGGGCAGGGGGGAGAGAGACCCAGTACTTC. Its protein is CASSIGAGGRETQYF.

CDR3 bases: TGTGCCATCAGTGAGTCGGGCGGGGGCAGTCAGCCCCAGCATTTT. This translates into CAISESGGGSQPQHF. The chain joins TRBV10-3 to TRBJ1-5; TRBD1 is a possible D gene (6 bases). Germline V gives CDR1 ENHRY, CDR2 SYGVKD. The CDR3 covers 15 residues. V lost 0 bases and J 6 bases, leaving 12 bases between the germline ends.

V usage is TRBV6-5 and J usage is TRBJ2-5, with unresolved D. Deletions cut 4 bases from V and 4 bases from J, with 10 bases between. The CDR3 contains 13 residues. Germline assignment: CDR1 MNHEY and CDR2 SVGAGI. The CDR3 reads CASSSPGSETQYF. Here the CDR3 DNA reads TGTGCCAGCAGTTCCCCCGGGTCAGAGACCCAGTACTTC.

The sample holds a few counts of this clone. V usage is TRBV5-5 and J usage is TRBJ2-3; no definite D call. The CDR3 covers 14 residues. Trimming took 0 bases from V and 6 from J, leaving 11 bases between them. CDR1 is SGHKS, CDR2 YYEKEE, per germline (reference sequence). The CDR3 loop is CASSLASLRDTQYF. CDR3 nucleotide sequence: TGTGCCAGCAGCTTGGCCAGTTTGCGGGATACGCAGTATTTT.

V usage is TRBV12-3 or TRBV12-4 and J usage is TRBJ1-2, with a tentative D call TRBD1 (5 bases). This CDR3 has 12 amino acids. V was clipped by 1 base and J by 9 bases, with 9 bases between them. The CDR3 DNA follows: TGTGCCAGCAGTTTAGGGGGGAGGAGCTACACCTTC. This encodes CASSLGGRSYTF.

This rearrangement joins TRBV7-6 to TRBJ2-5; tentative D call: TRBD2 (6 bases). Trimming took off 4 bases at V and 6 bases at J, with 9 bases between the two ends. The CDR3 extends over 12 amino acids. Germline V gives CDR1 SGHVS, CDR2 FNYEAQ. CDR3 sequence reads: CASSSGEKTQYF. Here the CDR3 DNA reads TGTGCCAGCAGCTCGGGGGAAAAGACCCAGTACTTC.

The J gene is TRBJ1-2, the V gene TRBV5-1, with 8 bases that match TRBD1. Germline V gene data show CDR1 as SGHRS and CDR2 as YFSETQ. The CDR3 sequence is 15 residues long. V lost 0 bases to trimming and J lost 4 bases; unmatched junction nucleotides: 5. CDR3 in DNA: TGCGCCAGCAGCTTGGAGCAGGGGGCGGGCTATGGCTACACCTTC. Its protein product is CASSLEQGAGYGYTF.

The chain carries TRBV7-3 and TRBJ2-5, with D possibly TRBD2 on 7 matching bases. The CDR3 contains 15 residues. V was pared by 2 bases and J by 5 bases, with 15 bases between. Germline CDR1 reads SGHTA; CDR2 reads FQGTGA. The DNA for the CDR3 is TGTGCCAGCAGCTTAGAGGGGGGGCGAATGGAGACCCAGTACTTC. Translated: CASSLEGGRMETQYF.

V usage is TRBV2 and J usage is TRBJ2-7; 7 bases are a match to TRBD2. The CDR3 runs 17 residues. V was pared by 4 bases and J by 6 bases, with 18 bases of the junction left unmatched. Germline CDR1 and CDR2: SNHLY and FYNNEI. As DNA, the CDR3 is TGTGCCAGCAGTGGGGGACTACTAGCGACCTTGAGGGGCGAGCAGTACTTC. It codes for CASSGGLLATLRGEQYF.

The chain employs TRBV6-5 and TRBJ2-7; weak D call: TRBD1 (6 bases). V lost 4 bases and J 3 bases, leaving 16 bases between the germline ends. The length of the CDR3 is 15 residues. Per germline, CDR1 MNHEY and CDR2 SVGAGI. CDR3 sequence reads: CASSSQGRVIYEQYF. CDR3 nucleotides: TGTGCCAGCAGTTCCCAGGGGCGAGTCATCTACGAGCAGTACTTC.

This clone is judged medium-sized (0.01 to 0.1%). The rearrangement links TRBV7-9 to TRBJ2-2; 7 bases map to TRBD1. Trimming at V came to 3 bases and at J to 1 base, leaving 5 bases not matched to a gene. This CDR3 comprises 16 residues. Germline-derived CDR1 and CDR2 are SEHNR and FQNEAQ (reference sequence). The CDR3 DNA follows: TGTGCCAGCAGCTTCTCCGGGACAGTGAACACCGGGGAGCTGTTTTTT. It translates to CASSFSGTVNTGELFF.

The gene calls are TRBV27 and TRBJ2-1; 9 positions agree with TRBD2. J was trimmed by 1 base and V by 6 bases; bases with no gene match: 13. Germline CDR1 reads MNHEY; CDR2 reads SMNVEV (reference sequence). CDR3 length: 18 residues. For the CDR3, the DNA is TGTGCCAGCAGCTCCTTGGGTAGCGGGGGCCCTTCCTACAATGAGCAGTTCTTC. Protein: CASSSLGSGGPSYNEQFF.